The T cell receptor beta chain under discussion was sequenced for a study of cytomegalovirus exposure and HLA in healthy donors. Overall study findings and caveats: One cluster of highly shared sequence variants probably arose as a sequencing artifact. What TCR beta sequences reportedly achieved was accurate prediction of HLA-A and HLA-B alleles in most subjects.

The germline CDR1 and CDR2 sequences are LNHDA and SQIVND (reference sequence). The V end lost 9 bases, the J end lost 2 bases, and 13 bases lay between the germline ends. This CDR3 has 13 amino acids. For this clone: Its antigen is not known.

Both 60 Vbeta primers and 13 Jbeta primers went into the PCR. TCRdb's copy holds only in-frame clones and misses some; the assay was immunoSEQ multiplex PCR. Of some 80,000 clones listed, 78% are singletons. The donors comprised healthy bone marrow donors. The chain employs TRBV19 and TRBJ1-2, with D tentatively TRBD1 (6 bases). The specimen sequenced was PBMCs. The TCR originated in a man between 18 and 29 years old in good health and CMV-seropositive. This chain's CDR3 is CASQPDRNYGYTF. In nucleotides, the CDR3 is TGTGCCAGCCAGCCGGACAGAAACTATGGCTACACCTTC.